The 29 T cell receptor beta chains listed next were all sequenced from one sample in a study of T cells in women clearing cervical HPV infection. TCRdb keeps only in-frame clones here, not all; method: immunoSEQ multiplex PCR. This sample's clone table lists about 30,000 clones. The source material was blood buffy coat. The source is a woman between 18 and 70 years old with a cervical HPV16 infection that either progressed to CIN3+ or cleared (not recorded which).

The covered CDR3 bases are TGCGCCAGCAGGGAGACAGCGGGAAACACC. This codes for CASRETAGNT. The whole CDR3 protein reads CASRETAGNTIYF. This rearrangement joins TRBV5-1 to TRBJ1-3; tentative D call: TRBD1 (5 bases). The read falls 3 residues short of the CDR3 end, and the missing part is taken from the germline J gene. The ends were cut back, 5 bases at V and 4 bases at J, with 10 bases in the middle. This CDR3 has 13 residues. CDR1 is SGHRS, CDR2 YFSETQ, per germline.

As regards this clone: The CDR3 is cut off 3 residues early in the read; its end comes from the germline J gene. The rearrangement links TRBV5-1 to TRBJ2-1; the match to TRBD2 covers 9 bases. The junction had 8 bases not matched to a gene; V was cut back by 2 bases and J by 8 bases. The germline gives CDR1 SGHRS, CDR2 YFSETQ. The CDR3 contains 15 residues. The CDR3 DNA, read in part, is TGCGCCAGCAGCTTATGGGGAGCGGGGGGCTATGAG. Translating gives CASSLWGAGGYE. The entire CDR3 protein is CASSLWGAGGYEQFF.

To note about this clone: The CDR3 goes on 3 residues after the read ends, and that part is filled in from the germline J gene. The V call is TRBV7-3, the J call TRBJ2-1; TRBD2 aligns across 7 bases. CDR1 and CDR2 from the germline V gene are SGHTA and FQGTGA. This CDR3 is built from 17 residues. V trimming: 2 bases; J trimming: 0 bases; junction bases outside the gene matches: 7. CDR3 region: CASSLFGGGSSYNEQFF. CDR3 DNA (partial): TGTGCCAGCAGCTTATTTGGGGGGGGGAGCTCCTACAATGAG.

The DNA read from the CDR3 is TGTGCCAGCAGCCTTGGGACAGGGGAAAACTATGGT. It encodes CASSLGTGENYG. The whole CDR3 sequence reads CASSLGTGENYGQYF. The rearrangement links TRBV7-9 to TRBJ2-4, with TRBD1 matching over 10 bases. Read coverage stops 3 residues before the CDR3 terminus; the germline J gene supplies the remainder. In germline, CDR1 is SEHNR, CDR2 FQNEAQ (reference sequence). The CDR3 consists of 15 residues. The full variable domain, rest sourced from reference TRBV7-9 and TRBJ2-4, is DTGVSQNPRHKITKRGQNVTFRCDPISEHNRLYWYRQTLGQGPEFLTYFQNEAQLEKSRLLSDRFSAERPKGSFSTLEIQRTEQGDSAMYLCASSLGTGENYGQYFGAGTRLSVL.

Concerning this clone itself: The read comes to an end 3 residues before the CDR3 does, leaving the germline J gene to fill in the end. The chain has TRBV28 and TRBJ2-7, with TRBD1 identical over 11 bases. Germline CDR1 and CDR2: MDHEN and SYDVKM. V trimming: 1 base; J trimming: 5 bases; junction bases outside the gene matches: 4. The CDR3 runs 15 residues. The CDR3 is CASSLYRTGGNEQYF. Incomplete CDR3 DNA: TGTGCCAGCAGTTTATATCGGACAGGGGGCAACGAG.

Notes on this clone: The read comes to an end 3 residues before the CDR3 does, leaving the germline J gene to fill in the end. The V and J genes are TRBV7-9 and TRBJ1-1; D gene ambiguous. The CDR3 is 12 amino acids. Germline CDR1 reads SEHNR; CDR2 reads FQNEAQ (reference sequence). CDR3 sequence: CASSLGGLEAFF. The CDR3 DNA, read in part, is TGTGCCAGCAGCTTGGGAGGACTCGAG. Together with reference TRBV7-9 and TRBJ1-1, the CDR3 gives the full variable domain: DTGVSQNPRHKITKRGQNVTFRCDPISEHNRLYWYRQTLGQGPEFLTYFQNEAQLEKSRLLSDRFSAERPKGSFSTLEIQRTEQGDSAMYLCASSLGGLEAFFGQGTRLTVV.

In regard to this clone: The CDR3 end lies 3 residues beyond the end of the read and is filled in from the germline J gene. This chain uses TRBV5-3 with TRBJ1-1; no firm D call. TRBV5-3 is annotated as an ORF whose role is uncertain. This CDR3 is built from 12 residues. The V end lost 3 bases, the J end lost 6 bases, and 9 bases lay between the germline ends. Partial CDR3 DNA: TGTGCCAGAAGCTCGCTGGCCGCTGAA. Its protein product is CARSSLAAE. The whole CDR3 sequence reads CARSSLAAEAFF.

The CDR3: CASSFRDRVTYEQYF. The sequenced part of the CDR3 DNA is TGCGCCAGCAGCTTCCGGGACAGGGTAACCTACGAG. The chain employs TRBV5-1 and TRBJ2-7, with TRBD1 matching 9 bases. The CDR3 goes on 3 residues after the read ends, and that part is filled in from the germline J gene. CDR1 is SGHRS, CDR2 YFSETQ, per germline. The CDR3 length is 15 residues. The V gene end was trimmed by 2 bases and the J gene end by 2 bases; junction bases not matched to a gene: 5. The whole variable domain, filled in from reference TRBV5-1 and TRBJ2-7, reads KAGVTQTPRYLIKTRGQQVTLSCSPISGHRSVSWYQQTPGQGLQFLFEYFSETQRNKGNFPGRFSGRQFSNSRSEMNVSTLELGDSALYLCASSFRDRVTYEQYFGPGTRLTVT.

Of note for this clone: The read terminates 3 residues ahead of where the CDR3 ends, so the germline J gene completes it. The chain couples TRBV6-1 to TRBJ1-2; D is possibly TRBD1 (6 bases). The CDR3 covers 14 residues. Deletions cut 3 bases from V and 7 bases from J, with 15 bases between. CDR1 and CDR2 (germline): MNHNS, SASEGT. This CDR3 reads CASSDRDKRGGYTF. Incomplete CDR3 DNA: TGTGCCAGCAGTGACCGGGACAAGAGAGGTGGC.

A remark on this clone: The read comes to an end 3 residues before the CDR3 does, leaving the germline J gene to fill in the end. V gene TRBV7-2 combines with J gene TRBJ2-3; perhaps TRBD2 as D (5 bases). The V end was cut by 4 bases, the J end by 1 base, with 12 bases between. The CDR3 totals 15 residues. The germline V gene encodes CDR1 SGHTA and CDR2 FQGNSA. This CDR3 reads CASSSQSGRTDTQYF. CDR3 DNA (partial): TGTGCCAGCAGCTCACAGAGCGGCCGCACAGATACG.

The CDR3 reads CASSFSRTSTDTQYF. The part of the CDR3 DNA that was read is TGTGCCAGCAGTTTCTCTAGAACTAGCACAGATACG. This chain links TRBV12-3 or TRBV12-4 with TRBJ2-3; D is unresolved. Read coverage stops 3 residues before the CDR3 terminus; the germline J gene supplies the remainder. The CDR3 is made up of 15 amino acids. V lost 3 bases and J lost 0, with 10 bases in between.

CDR3 residues: CASSLGLGLAYEQYF. Incomplete CDR3 DNA: TGTGCCAGCAGCTTAGGATTGGGACTCGCCTACGAG. The J gene is TRBJ2-7, the V gene TRBV7-2; tentative D call: TRBD2 (6 bases). Read coverage stops 3 residues before the CDR3 terminus; the germline J gene supplies the remainder. Trimming cost V 1 base and J 2 bases, with 12 bases left between them. The CDR3 spans 15 residues. Looked up from germline, CDR1 is SGHTA and CDR2 is FQGNSA.

By frequency, this clone is medium-sized. The read comes to an end 3 residues before the CDR3 does, leaving the germline J gene to fill in the end. The J gene is TRBJ2-5, the V gene TRBV18; the D is unclear. CDR3 size: 13 residues. V dropped 4 bases and J dropped 4 bases, with 10 bases sitting between them. The V gene's germline CDR1 is KGHSH and CDR2 LQKENI. This CDR3 is CASSLRVGETQYF. The part of the CDR3 DNA that was read is TGTGCCAGCTCACTAAGGGTAGGAGAGACC.

Details on this clone: Read data end 3 residues before the CDR3 end; the end is taken from the germline J gene. The chain links TRBV10-1 to TRBJ2-7, with D hard to call. The germline CDR1 and CDR2 sequences are WNHNN and SYGVQD (reference sequence). CDR3 length: 15 amino acids. With 0 bases removed from V and 2 bases from J, the gap between germline ends came to 11 bases. The CDR3 loop is CASSESRWPPYEQYF. The sequenced CDR3 bases are TGCGCCAGCAGTGAGTCGAGATGGCCTCCCTACGAG.

Comments on this clone: Germline and junction disagree at one end, which may indicate a read error. Read data end 3 residues before the CDR3 end; the end is taken from the germline J gene. The genes are TRBV4-1 and TRBJ2-7; the match to TRBD2 covers 9 bases. The germline V gene encodes CDR1 MGHRA and CDR2 YSYEKL. The CDR3 totals 16 residues. The CDR3 protein is CTSTECKRGVSYEQYF. The CDR3 DNA, read in part, is TGCACCAGCACCGAATGCAAGCGGGGGGTATCCTACGAG.

The part of the CDR3 DNA that was read is TGTGCCATCACCGCAGGCCAGCAAGAGACC. It is translated as CAITAGQQET. The CDR3 in full is CAITAGQQETQYF. This sequence joins TRBV10-3 and TRBJ2-5; D gene unclear. The CDR3 end lies 3 residues beyond the end of the read and is filled in from the germline J gene. Trimming removed 7 bases at V and 2 bases at J, with 11 bases between. The germline gives CDR1 ENHRY, CDR2 SYGVKD. The CDR3 is made up of 13 amino acids.

On this clone itself: The read ends 3 residues before the CDR3 terminus; that terminus is restored from the germline J gene. J is TRBJ2-2 and V is TRBV2, with D possibly TRBD2 on 6 matching bases. The CDR3 sequence is 16 residues long. Germline-derived CDR1 and CDR2 are SNHLY and FYNNEI. The V gene lost 3 bases and the J gene lost 1 base, with 12 bases spanning the gap. The CDR3 protein is CASSERGVRNTGELFF. The sequenced CDR3 bases are TGTGCCAGCAGTGAGCGGGGAGTGAGGAACACCGGGGAG.

Note on this clone: Sequencing ends 3 residues short of the CDR3 end; the germline J gene provides the rest. The V and J genes are TRBV9 and TRBJ1-2, with D perhaps TRBD1 (5 bases). CDR1 is SGDLS and CDR2 is YYNGEE in the germline V gene. This CDR3 contains 13 residues. The CDR3 reads CASSTGAGSGYTF. CDR3 DNA, as far as it was read: TGTGCCAGCAGTACTGGGGCTGGGAGCGGC.

As regards this clone: The read falls 3 residues short of the CDR3 end, and the missing part is taken from the germline J gene. V gene TRBV28 combines with J gene TRBJ2-7, with 11 bases lining up with TRBD2. The CDR3 spans 17 residues. The V segment lost 5 bases and the J segment 3 bases; nucleotides outside the gene matches: 12. CDR1 MDHEN and CDR2 SYDVKM come from the germline V gene. The CDR3 reads CASSQGGSSGGIYEQYF. The part of the CDR3 DNA that was read is TGTGCCAGCAGTCAAGGAGGGTCTAGCGGGGGGATCTACGAG.

Worth noting for this clone: Sequencing ends 3 residues short of the CDR3 end; the germline J gene provides the rest. The gene calls are TRBV28 and TRBJ1-2, with 9 positions matching TRBD1. This CDR3 contains 13 residues. Germline V gene lookup returns CDR1 MDHEN and CDR2 SYDVKM. This CDR3 reads CASRPGQGGGYTF. CDR3 DNA, as far as it was read: TGTGCCAGCAGGCCGGGACAGGGTGGAGGC.

As to this clone: The missing CDR3 end, 3 residues past where the read stops, is filled in from the germline J gene. The rearrangement uses TRBV10-3 and TRBJ1-2, with TRBD1 matching 8 bases. The CDR3 spans 16 residues. The junction had 15 bases not matched to a gene; V was cut back by 8 bases and J by 4 bases. CDR1 is ENHRY, CDR2 SYGVKD, per germline. CDR3 bases read: TGTGCCATCCTTGTTCGGGCAGGGGGCGCCAGCTATGGC. The encoded protein is CAILVRAGGASYG. The entire CDR3 is CAILVRAGGASYGYTF.

Remarks on this clone: The read stops 3 residues short of the end of the CDR3; the missing end is completed from the germline J gene. The J gene is TRBJ2-5, the V gene TRBV4-2; maybe TRBD2 (6 bases). V was shortened by 1 base and J by 2 bases, with 20 bases between the two germline ends. The CDR3 has 18 residues. The germline CDR1 and CDR2 sequences are LGHNA and YNFKEQ. CDR3 amino acids: CASSQAAGTDAGQETQYF. Incomplete CDR3 DNA: TGTGCCAGCAGCCAAGCCGCCGGGACTGATGCAGGGCAAGAGACC.

In the case of this clone: The read terminates 3 residues before the CDR3 end, so the remaining end is supplied by the germline J gene. Other nucleotide sequences in the sample specify the same CDR3. V usage is TRBV20-1 and J usage is TRBJ1-6, with 9 positions matching TRBD1. The germline V gene encodes CDR1 DFQATT and CDR2 SNEGSKA (reference sequence). The V and J ends lost 3 bases and 6 bases, in that order; junction bases with no gene match: 0. This CDR3 spans 13 amino acids. The part of the CDR3 DNA that was read is TGCAGTGCTAGGGACAGGGGTAATTCACCC. Protein sequence: CSARDRGNSP. The whole CDR3 sequence is CSARDRGNSPLHF.

As regards this clone: The read terminates 3 residues ahead of where the CDR3 ends, so the germline J gene completes it. The chain links TRBV7-9 to TRBJ2-3; D perhaps matches TRBD1 (6 bases). Looked up from germline, CDR1 is SEHNR and CDR2 is FQNEAQ (reference sequence). V was cut by 3 bases and J by 2 bases, with 9 bases left in between. CDR3 length: 14 residues. The CDR3 sequence is CASSLDSSTDTQYF. Partial CDR3 DNA: TGTGCCAGCAGCTTGGACAGCTCCACAGATACG.

Concerning this clone itself: The read terminates 3 residues before the CDR3 end, so the remaining end is supplied by the germline J gene. This chain uses TRBV11-3 with TRBJ2-2; D may match TRBD1 or TRBD2 (7 bases each). The CDR3 covers 14 residues. The ends were cut back, 8 bases at V and 5 bases at J, with 15 bases in the middle. The germline gives CDR1 SGHNT, CDR2 YENEEA. The DNA read from the CDR3 is TGTGCCAGCGGTGACAGGGAGGGAACCGGGGAG. Its translation: CASGDREGTGE. The entire CDR3 protein reads CASGDREGTGELFF.

To note about this clone: Coverage ceases 3 residues before the CDR3 finishes, and the germline J gene fills in the end. V is TRBV20-1 and J is TRBJ2-7; D call uncertain. V lost 3 bases and J 4 bases, leaving 10 bases between the germline ends. The CDR3 is made up of 12 amino acids. Germline-derived CDR1 and CDR2 are DFQATT and SNEGSKA (reference sequence). The DNA read from the CDR3 is TGCAGTGCTAGTGTAGTCTCGTACGAG. It yields the protein CSASVVSYE. The CDR3 reads in full as CSASVVSYEQYF.

Details on this clone: With the read ending 3 residues before the CDR3 end, the germline J gene is used to fill in that end. In the same sample, other DNA sequences code for this CDR3. This sequence joins TRBV6-2 or TRBV6-3 and TRBJ1-5, with D unclear. CDR3 length: 12 amino acids. The V end was cut by 4 bases, the J end by 4 bases, with 5 bases between. Germline CDR1 reads MNHEY; CDR2 reads SVGEGT. Incomplete CDR3 DNA: TGTGCCAGCAGTTCGGGTAATCAGCCC. Amino acids: CASSSGNQP. The entire CDR3 reads CASSSGNQPQHF.

In regard to this clone: Read sequence stops 3 residues before the CDR3 end, and the germline J gene provides the missing end. The identical CDR3 is also encoded by other nucleotide sequences in the sample. The chain has TRBV2 and TRBJ1-1; no definite D call. The CDR3 loop spans 13 amino acids. Germline CDR1 SNHLY, CDR2 FYNNEI. CDR3 sequence reads: CASTETLSYEAFF. The CDR3 DNA, read in part, is TGTGCCAGCACCGAGACATTATCCTACGAA.

In the case of this clone: The read finishes 3 residues shy of the CDR3 end, and the germline J gene is used to complete it. The chain links TRBV28 to TRBJ1-2, with a weak D call TRBD1 (5 bases). This CDR3 spans 13 amino acids. Germline loops: CDR1 MDHEN, CDR2 SYDVKM. Trimming removed 6 bases at V and 5 bases at J, with 13 bases between. Here the CDR3 reads CASRLGTLYGYTF. The DNA read from the CDR3 is TGTGCCAGCAGGCTGGGGACTCTATATGGC.